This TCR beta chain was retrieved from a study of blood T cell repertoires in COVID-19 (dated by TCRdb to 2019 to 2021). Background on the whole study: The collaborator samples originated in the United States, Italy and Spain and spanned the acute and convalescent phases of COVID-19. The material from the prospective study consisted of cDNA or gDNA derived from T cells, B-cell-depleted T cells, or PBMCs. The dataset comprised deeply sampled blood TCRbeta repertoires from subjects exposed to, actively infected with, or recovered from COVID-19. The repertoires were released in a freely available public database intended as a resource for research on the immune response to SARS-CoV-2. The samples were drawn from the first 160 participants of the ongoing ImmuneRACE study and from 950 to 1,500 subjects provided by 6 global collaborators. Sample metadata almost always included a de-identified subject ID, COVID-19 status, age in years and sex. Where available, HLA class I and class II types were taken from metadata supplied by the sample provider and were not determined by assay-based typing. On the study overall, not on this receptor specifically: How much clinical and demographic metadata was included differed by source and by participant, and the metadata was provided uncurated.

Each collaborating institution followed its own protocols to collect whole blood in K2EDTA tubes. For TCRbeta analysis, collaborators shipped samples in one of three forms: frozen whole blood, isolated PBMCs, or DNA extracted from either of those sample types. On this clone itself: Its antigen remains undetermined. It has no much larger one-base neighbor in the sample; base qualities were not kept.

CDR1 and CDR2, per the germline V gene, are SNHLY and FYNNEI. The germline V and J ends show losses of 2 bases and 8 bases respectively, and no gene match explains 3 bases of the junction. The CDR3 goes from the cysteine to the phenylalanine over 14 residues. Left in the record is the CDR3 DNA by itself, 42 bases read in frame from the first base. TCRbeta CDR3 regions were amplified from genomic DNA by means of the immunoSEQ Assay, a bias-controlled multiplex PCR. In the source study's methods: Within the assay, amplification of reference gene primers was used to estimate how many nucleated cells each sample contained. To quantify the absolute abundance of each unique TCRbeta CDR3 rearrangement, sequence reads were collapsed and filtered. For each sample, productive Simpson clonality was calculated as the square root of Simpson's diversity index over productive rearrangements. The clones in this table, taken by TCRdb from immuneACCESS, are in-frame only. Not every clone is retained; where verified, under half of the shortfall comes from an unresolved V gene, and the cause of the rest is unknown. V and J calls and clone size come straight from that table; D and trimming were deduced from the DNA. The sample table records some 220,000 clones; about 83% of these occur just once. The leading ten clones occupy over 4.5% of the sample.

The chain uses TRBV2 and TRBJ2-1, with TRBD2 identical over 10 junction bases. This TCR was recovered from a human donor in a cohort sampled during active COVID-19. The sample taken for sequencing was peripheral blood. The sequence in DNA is TGTGCCAGCAGTGAAAGCGGGGGGGCTCATGAGCAGTTCTTC. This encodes CASSESGGAHEQFF.